Here is one T cell receptor beta chain with its context. It lacks a known antigen. No much larger clonotype is one base removed from it; base qualities were not supplied. The CDR3 regions of human TCRbeta chains were analyzed by immunosequencing. Per the authors' processing: TCRs in the repertoires were matched against a reference library of SARS-CoV-2-specific TCRs that had been generated with the MIRA antigen-specificity platform. Breadth was defined as the fraction of unique TCRs that were SARS-CoV-2-associated. Depth was defined as the fraction of total T cells that were SARS-CoV-2-associated. Each spike-specific TCR was assigned to its reactive spike region and to a CD4 or CD8 class using the MIRA data. Log10-transformed breadth and depth values were compared by one-way ANOVA with Sidak's multiple comparisons tests. TCRdb stores this immuneACCESS table with in-frame sequences only. Part of the clones is absent; in the studies checked, under half of the shortfall reflects unresolved V genes, and no reason is known for the rest. V and J calls and clone size are copied from that table; D and trimming were computed from the DNA. In all, the sample holds 100,000 or so clones, and about 85% of those were seen once. The ten most abundant clones make up 2% to 2.5% of the sample.

The source of the sample is a study of T cell responses to AZD1222 COVID-19 vaccine listed by TCRdb under 2021. Turning to the overall study: TCR sequencing covered roughly 230 trial participants: 207 given two doses of AZD1222 and 26 given two doses of MenACWY control vaccine. Enrollment into the trials was organized by age into subgroups of 18-55, 56-69 and 70-plus years, and those subgroups contained roughly 150, 30 and 60 TCR-sequenced participants, respectively.

The time point label corresponds to: about 28 days (+/-7) after the second vaccine dose. AZD1222 recipients whose second dose came at about 4 weeks and those whose second dose came at about 12 weeks were combined into one group, since spike-specific TCR depth and breadth did not differ between the two schedules. The vaccinee samples were drawn from two UK trials, COV001 and COV002, one of which was a single-blind randomized controlled phase 2/3 trial testing AZD1222 (ChAdOx1 nCoV-19) in healthy adults. For TCRbeta chain sequencing, PBMC samples from trial participants were taken at day 0 and at day 28 after the second dose. Broad study findings and their caveats: Spike-specific TCR breadth and depth rose significantly after two AZD1222 doses compared with day 0 and with MenACWY recipients. Participants were mostly white British, with more females than males. The authors suggested clonal diversity may have been underestimated. Because no day 14 peak-response samples were available, repertoires were characterized only after the peak T cell response. Vaccine-associated CD4 TCRs spanned the whole spike protein, with dominant responses in regions 160-218 and 743-854. Reportedly, almost half of the unique spike-specific TCRs recognized epitopes lying outside the regions that are mutated in the B.1.351 and B.1.1.7 variants. Conclusions about previously exposed vaccinees are limited, since just 5 to 7 AZD1222 recipients were seropositive for SARS-CoV-2 at baseline. The 56-69-year group was small, and its depth increase did not reach significance, likely because of low power.

From the cysteine through the phenylalanine, the CDR3 covers 16 amino acids. Of all the DNA, just the CDR3 is kept, 48 bases in frame from base 1. V loses 4 bases of germline sequence and J loses 2 bases, and the interval between the two ends is 16 bases. CDR1 and CDR2 are read off the germline V gene as SGHDN and FVKESK. The clonotype comes from an adult who received the AZD1222 COVID-19 vaccine. This chain joins TRBV14 to TRBJ2-3; D gene: possibly TRBD1, on 6 matching bases. This sample comprised peripheral blood, obtained 28 days after the second AZD1222 dose. CDR3 sequence: CASSRRQAQTTDTQYF. The nucleotide sequence reads TGTGCCAGCAGCCGCCGACAGGCACAAACCACAGATACGCAGTATTTT.